This T cell receptor (beta chain) was recorded in a study of T cell clonality in common variable immunodeficiency. Overall study findings and caveats: Common variable immunodeficiency TCR beta sequences reportedly had fewer deletions and N-nucleotide insertions.

The germline V gene encodes CDR1 SGHTA and CDR2 FQGNSA. The CDR3 has 15 residues. Some clones are missing from TCRdb's copy, which holds only in-frame ones; the method was immunoSEQ multiplex PCR. Observed in the sample are some 14,000 clones, none of them singletons. This clone was counted only a few times. Its specificity is unknown. The CDR3 end falls 3 residues outside the read, so it is completed with the germline J gene. The sample taken for sequencing was peripheral blood mononuclear cells. J is TRBJ1-2 and V is TRBV7-2; 11 nucleotides line up with TRBD1. The source is a human donor with common variable immunodeficiency. The chain's CDR3 is CASSFGQGARWGYTF. The sequenced part of the CDR3 DNA is TGTGCCAGCAGCTTCGGACAGGGGGCTAGGTGGGGC.